Shown below are 11 T cell receptor beta chains from a single sample sequenced in a study of cytomegalovirus exposure and HLA in healthy donors. The protocol was immunoSEQ multiplex PCR, while the TCRdb copy is restricted to in-frame clones and leaves out a portion. The profile covers about 160,000 clones, with about 96% appearing a single time and more than 0.7% taken by the ten largest. Sequencing used PBMCs. All receptors derive from a woman aged 18-35 years in good health and CMV-seronegative.

The CDR3, as DNA: TGTGCCATCAGTGAGTCGAGGATATACGAGCAGTACTTC. This encodes CAISESRIYEQYF. This chain uses TRBV10-3 with TRBJ2-7, with D unresolved. Germline-derived CDR1 and CDR2 are ENHRY and SYGVKD. The CDR3 has 13 residues. Trimming took 0 bases from V and 4 from J, leaving 7 bases between them.

This clone came up once. This chain uses TRBV4-3 with TRBJ1-1; D might be TRBD1 (5 bases). The V end was cut by 1 base, the J end by 0 bases, with 15 bases between. Per the germline V gene, CDR1 is LGHNA and CDR2 is YSLEER. The CDR3 has 17 amino acids. CDR3 coding DNA: TGCGCCAGCAGCCAAGGTGTACAGGTTTCCATGAACACTGAAGCTTTCTTT. Amino acid sequence: CASSQGVQVSMNTEAFF.

The V call is TRBV29-1, the J call TRBJ1-2; TRBD1 matches 12 bases. V lost 7 bases to trimming and J lost 4 bases; unmatched junction nucleotides: 7. The CDR3 contains 14 residues. Per the germline V gene, CDR1 is SQVTM and CDR2 is ANQGSEA. The CDR3 protein is CSDAGTGGSYGYTF. DNA for the CDR3: TGCAGCGACGCCGGGACAGGGGGCAGCTATGGCTACACCTTC.

This chain links TRBV19 with TRBJ2-1, with 7 nucleotides matching TRBD2. This CDR3 region has 15 residues. V trimming: 6 bases; J trimming: 4 bases; junction bases outside the gene matches: 9. From germline, CDR1 is LNHDA and CDR2 SQIVND (reference sequence). In DNA, the CDR3 is TGTGCCAGTAGAATCGACGGACTAGGATACAATGAGCAGTTCTTC. Its protein is CASRIDGLGYNEQFF.

The V call is TRBV4-1, the J call TRBJ2-7; TRBD1 is a possible D gene (5 bases). The CDR3 consists of 14 residues. Germline V gives CDR1 MGHRA, CDR2 YSYEKL. Trimming removed 2 bases from V and 2 bases from J, with 10 bases in between. CDR3 loop: CASSQRQGPYEQYF. The CDR3 bases are TGCGCCAGCAGCCAACGGCAGGGTCCCTACGAGCAGTACTTC.

V gene TRBV30 combines with J gene TRBJ1-2; possibly TRBD1 for D (6 bases). CDR1 is GTSNPN, CDR2 SVGIG, per germline (reference sequence). The length of the CDR3 is 12 residues. The V end lost 2 bases, the J end lost 8 bases, and 12 bases lay between the germline ends. This CDR3 is CAWSRGGGGYTF. The CDR3 region has the DNA TGTGCCTGGAGTAGGGGGGGAGGAGGCTACACCTTC.

The rearrangement joins TRBV15 to TRBJ2-2; 12 positions agree with TRBD2. The V gene end was trimmed by 4 bases and the J gene end by 3 bases; junction bases not matched to a gene: 6. The CDR3 totals 17 residues. Per the germline V gene, CDR1 is LNHNV and CDR2 is YYDKDF (reference sequence). The CDR3 DNA follows: TGTGCCACCAGCACCACGCTAGCGGGGGGGGACACCGGGGAGCTGTTTTTT. This translates into CATSTTLAGGDTGELFF.

V is TRBV6-4 and J is TRBJ1-4; D is unresolved. In germline, CDR1 is MRHNA, CDR2 SNTAGT. The CDR3 has 14 amino acids. The V gene lost 4 bases and the J gene lost 5 bases, with 11 bases spanning the gap. CDR3 sequence (DNA): TGTGCCAGCAGTGGGCGACACTCAAATGAAAAACTGTTTTTT. Protein product: CASSGRHSNEKLFF.

The rearrangement links TRBV6-6 to TRBJ2-7, with TRBD1 matching 7 bases. This CDR3 is built from 13 residues. With 8 bases clipped from V and 1 base from J, the junction kept 5 bases outside the gene matches. CDR1 MNHNY and CDR2 SVGAGI come from the germline V gene (reference sequence). The CDR3 region has the DNA TGTGCCAGCGATCCGGGACAGTCCTACGAGCAGTACTTC. Its protein is CASDPGQSYEQYF.

This chain connects TRBV29-1 to TRBJ2-1; 10 bases align to TRBD2. The junction had 8 bases not matched to a gene; V was cut back by 2 bases and J by 1 base. The CDR3 loop spans 17 amino acids. Germline V gene sequence: CDR1 SQVTM, CDR2 ANQGSEA. The CDR3 coding sequence is TGCAGCGTTGAATTGGTGTTAGCGGGGGGTTCCTACAATGAGCAGTTCTTC. Amino acid sequence: CSVELVLAGGSYNEQFF.

The V and J genes are TRBV2 and TRBJ2-2; the D gene is possibly TRBD1 (6 bases). Germline CDR1 is SNHLY and CDR2 is FYNNEI. V shed 8 bases and J shed 1 base, with 11 bases lying between them. This CDR3 is built from 14 residues. DNA of the CDR3: TGTGCCAGCGTAGGGACAAAGAACACCGGGGAGCTGTTTTTT. It specifies CASVGTKNTGELFF.